This T cell receptor (beta chain) was recorded in a study of cytomegalovirus exposure and HLA in healthy donors. Overall study: The approximately 120 validation repertoires were reported in a later analysis to have been generated on the same platform as the roughly 720 first-cohort repertoires.

With 5 bases removed from V and 3 bases from J, the gap between germline ends came to 13 bases. There are 14 residues in the CDR3. Germline CDR1 MDHEN, CDR2 SYDVKM. Among the 100 to 150 subjects of the validation cohort, separate from the roughly 650-subject first cohort, were the donors. Clones were read by immunoSEQ multiplex PCR, and TCRdb kept only the in-frame ones, dropping some. The repertoire holds some 110,000 clones, with approximately 89% as singletons. The specimen was PBMCs. V is TRBV28 and J is TRBJ1-2; D perhaps matches TRBD1 (5 bases). The sequence was collected from a man younger than 30 in good health and CMV-seronegative. The CDR3 DNA reads as TGTGCCAGCAGTCCACAGGTGTTCGACTATGGCTACACCTTC. Amino acids: CASSPQVFDYGYTF.